This passage covers 2 T cell receptor beta chains from one sample sequenced in a study of T cell responses to AZD1222 COVID-19 vaccine. Using immunoSEQ multiplex PCR, the repertoire was profiled, and TCRdb retains in-frame clones only, with some absent. The sample shows roughly 93,000 clones, roughly 89% of them seen only once. The source was peripheral blood, collected on day 0 of MenACWY control vaccination. The source is an adult in good health.

The V gene is TRBV19, the J gene TRBJ1-1; maybe TRBD1 (5 bases). Germline-derived CDR1 and CDR2 are LNHDA and SQIVND (reference sequence). The CDR3 is made up of 16 amino acids. V was clipped by 1 base and J by 5 bases, with 17 bases between them. CDR3 residues: CASSIAPRQGGTEAFF. In nucleotides, the CDR3 is TGTGCCAGTAGTATAGCCCCCCGGCAGGGCGGTACTGAAGCTTTCTTT.

The V gene is TRBV27, the J gene TRBJ1-6; 10 positions agree with TRBD1. CDR3 length: 15 amino acids. Germline lookup yields CDR1 MNHEY and CDR2 SMNVEV (reference sequence). Trimming took 2 bases from V and 7 from J; bases not matched to a gene: 2. The CDR3 loop is CASSLLGQGNSPLHF. The DNA for the CDR3 is TGTGCCAGCAGTTTACTGGGACAGGGGAATTCACCCCTCCACTTT.